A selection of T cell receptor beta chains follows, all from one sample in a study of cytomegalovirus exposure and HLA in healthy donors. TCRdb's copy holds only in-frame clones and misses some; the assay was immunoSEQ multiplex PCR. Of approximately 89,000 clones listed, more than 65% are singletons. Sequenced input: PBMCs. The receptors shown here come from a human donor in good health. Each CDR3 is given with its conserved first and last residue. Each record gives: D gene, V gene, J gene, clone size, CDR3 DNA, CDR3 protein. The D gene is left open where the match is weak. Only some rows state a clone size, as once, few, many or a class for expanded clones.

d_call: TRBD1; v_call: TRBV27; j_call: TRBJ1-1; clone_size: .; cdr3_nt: TGTGCCAGCATTGATTCCTTGGGACAGGGTGCTGAAGCTTTCTTT; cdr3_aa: CASIDSLGQGAEAFF
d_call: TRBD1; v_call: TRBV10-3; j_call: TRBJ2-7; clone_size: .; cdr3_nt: TGTGCCATCACACAGGGGAGCTCCTACGAGCAGTACTTC; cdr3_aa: CAITQGSSYEQYF
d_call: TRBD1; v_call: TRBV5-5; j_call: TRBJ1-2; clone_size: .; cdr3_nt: TGTGCCAGCAGCCGGGGAACAGGGGGCGACTATGGCTACACCTTC; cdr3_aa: CASSRGTGGDYGYTF
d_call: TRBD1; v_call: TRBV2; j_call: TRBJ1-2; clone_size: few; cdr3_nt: TGTGCCAGCAGGACGACAGGGCTCTATGGCTACACCTTC; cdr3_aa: CASRTTGLYGYTF
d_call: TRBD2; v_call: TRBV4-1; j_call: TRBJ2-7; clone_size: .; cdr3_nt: TGCGCCAGCAGCCATGGGACTAGCGGCTCCTACGAGCAGTACTTC; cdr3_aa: CASSHGTSGSYEQYF
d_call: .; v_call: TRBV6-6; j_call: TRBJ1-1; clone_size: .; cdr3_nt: TGTGCCAGCACCCAGGGTAGGAGCACTGAAGCTTTCTTT; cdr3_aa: CASTQGRSTEAFF
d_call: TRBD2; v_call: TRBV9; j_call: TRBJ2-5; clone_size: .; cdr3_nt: TGTGCCAGCAGCGTAGATGGCGGGGGAGAACGGGAGACCCAGTACTTC; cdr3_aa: CASSVDGGGERETQYF
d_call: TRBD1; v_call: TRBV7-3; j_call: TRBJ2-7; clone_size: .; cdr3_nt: TGTGCCAGCAGCTTATCGGGCAGGGGGCTTGTCGAGCAGTACTTC; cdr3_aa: CASSLSGRGLVEQYF
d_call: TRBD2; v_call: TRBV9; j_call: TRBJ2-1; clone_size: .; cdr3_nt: TGTGCCAGCAGCCTAGGGGGGCGGGGGGTCAATGAGCAGTTCTTC; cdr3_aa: CASSLGGRGVNEQFF
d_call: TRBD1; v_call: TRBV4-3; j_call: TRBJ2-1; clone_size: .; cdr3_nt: TGCGCCAGCAGCCAAGATGACAGGGGGTACAATGAGCAGTTCTTC; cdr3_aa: CASSQDDRGYNEQFF
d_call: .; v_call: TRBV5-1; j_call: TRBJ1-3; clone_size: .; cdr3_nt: TGCGCCAGCAGCTTGGCAACAGGGAGCTCTGGAAACACCATATATTTT; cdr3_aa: CASSLATGSSGNTIYF
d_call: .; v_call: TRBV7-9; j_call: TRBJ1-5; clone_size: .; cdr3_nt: TGTGCCAGCAGCCTGGGGGGAATTGACAATCAGTCCCAGCATTTT; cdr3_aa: CASSLGGIDNQSQHF
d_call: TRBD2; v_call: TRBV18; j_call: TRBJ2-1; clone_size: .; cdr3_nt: TGTGCCAGCTCACCAAGGACTAGCGGCCTCGGAGTCGATGAGCAGTTCTTC; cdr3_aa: CASSPRTSGLGVDEQFF
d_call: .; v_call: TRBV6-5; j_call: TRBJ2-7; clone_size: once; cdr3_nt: TGTGCCAGCAGTCCAGGGGGGTCTCGGTACGAGCAGTACTTC; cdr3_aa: CASSPGGSRYEQYF
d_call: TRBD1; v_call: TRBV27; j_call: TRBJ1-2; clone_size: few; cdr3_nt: TGTGCCAGCAGTTGGGAGACAGGGAATGGCTACACCTTC; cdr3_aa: CASSWETGNGYTF
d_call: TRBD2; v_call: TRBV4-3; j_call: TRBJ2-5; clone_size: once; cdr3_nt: TGCGCCAGCAGCCAAGATGGGACTAGCGGGGTCCAAGAGACCCAGTACTTC; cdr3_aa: CASSQDGTSGVQETQYF
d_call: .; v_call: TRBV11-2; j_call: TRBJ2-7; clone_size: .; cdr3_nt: TGTGCCAGCAGCTTAAATCTTAACGCGCGCGAGCAGTACTTC; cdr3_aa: CASSLNLNAREQYF
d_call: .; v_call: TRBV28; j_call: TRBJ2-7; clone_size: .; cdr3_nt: TGTGCCAGCAGTTTAGGGGCCAGATACGAGCAGTACTTC; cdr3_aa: CASSLGARYEQYF
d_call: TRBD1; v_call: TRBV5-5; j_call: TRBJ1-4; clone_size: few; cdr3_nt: TGTGCCAGCAGCGAGGCGACAGGGGAGATTGAAAAACTGTTTTTT; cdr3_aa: CASSEATGEIEKLFF
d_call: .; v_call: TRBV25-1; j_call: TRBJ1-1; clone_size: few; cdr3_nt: TGTGCCAGCAGCCCCAACCGGGGGGTAAACACTGAAGCTTTCTTT; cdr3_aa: CASSPNRGVNTEAFF
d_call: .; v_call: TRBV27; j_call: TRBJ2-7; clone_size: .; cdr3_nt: TGTGCCAGCAGTTTAGGCCAGGGATCGGCCGAGCAGTACTTC; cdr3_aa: CASSLGQGSAEQYF
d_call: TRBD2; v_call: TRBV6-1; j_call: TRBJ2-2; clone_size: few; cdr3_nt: TGTGCCAGCAGTGTGACTAGCGGGCTCACCGGGGAGCTGTTTTTT; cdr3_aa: CASSVTSGLTGELFF